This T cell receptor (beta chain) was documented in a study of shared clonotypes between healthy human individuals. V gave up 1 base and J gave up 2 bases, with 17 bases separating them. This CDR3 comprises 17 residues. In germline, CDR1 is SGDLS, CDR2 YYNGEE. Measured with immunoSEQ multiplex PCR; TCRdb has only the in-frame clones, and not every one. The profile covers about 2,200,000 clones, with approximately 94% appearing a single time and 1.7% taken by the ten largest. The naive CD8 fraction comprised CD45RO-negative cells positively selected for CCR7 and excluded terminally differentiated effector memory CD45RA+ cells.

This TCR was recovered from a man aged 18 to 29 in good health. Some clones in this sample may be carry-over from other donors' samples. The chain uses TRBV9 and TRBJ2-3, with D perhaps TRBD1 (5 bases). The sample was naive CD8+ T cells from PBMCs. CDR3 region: CASSVNPRDYSTDTQYF. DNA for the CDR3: TGTGCCAGCAGCGTAAACCCCAGGGATTACTCCACAGATACGCAGTATTTT. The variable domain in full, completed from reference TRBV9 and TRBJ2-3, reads DSGVTQTPKHLITATGQRVTLRCSPRSGDLSVYWYQQSLDQGLQFLIQYYNGEERAKGNILERFSAQQFPDLHSELNLSSLELGDSALYFCASSVNPRDYSTDTQYFGPGTRLTVL.